This T cell receptor (beta chain) appears in the sequencing data of a study of CD8 T cells in Susac syndrome. This clonotype appeared a few times. The RNA input was roughly 0.45 to 1 ug, and it was reverse transcribed with random hexamers. TCRdb redid the calling of the immunoSEQ multiplex PCR reads with MiXCR, one entry per CDR3 protein. The sample consists of 250,000 to 300,000 distinct CDR3 sequences, around 83% of them appearing once. The origin of this receptor is a human donor with multiple sclerosis. Sample: CD8+ T cells from PBMCs.

The CDR3 sequence: CATSRGGDTQYF. DNA of the CDR3: TGTGCCACCAGCAGGGGGGGAGATACGCAGTATTTT. The rearrangement joins TRBV15 to TRBJ2-3; possible D gene TRBD2, 6 bases. Deletions cut 3 bases from V and 5 bases from J, with 6 bases between. The CDR3 loop spans 12 amino acids. CDR1 and CDR2 from the germline V gene are LNHNV and YYDKDF (reference sequence).